This T cell receptor (beta chain) is from a study of T cells in Graves' hyperthyroidism and ophthalmopathy. Across the study: Peripheral blood collection took place at initial diagnosis, before any treatment.

PBMCs stemmed from around 10 ml fresh peripheral blood. A note on this clonotype: Its matching antigen is unknown.

Germline lookup yields CDR1 SGHTA and CDR2 FQGNSA. CDR3 length: 15 residues. Trimming cost V 6 bases and J 9 bases, with 24 bases left between them. The CDR3 regions of TCR beta were amplified from RNA transcripts. The HTBI primer set served for first-round RT-PCR of the TCR CDR3. Each CDR3 protein gets one entry after TCRdb re-called the multiplex PCR reads with MiXCR. This table has over 700,000 distinct CDR3 sequences, roughly 40% appearing once. General study points: The majority of expanded thyroid clonotypes above 0.001 also appeared in blood. The model foresaw ophthalmopathy a median roughly 6.6 months prior to onset.

The chain recombines TRBV7-2 with TRBJ2-7; TRBD1 might be the D (7 bases). The sequencing input was blood. The receptor was isolated from a man younger than 35 with Graves' hyperthyroidism. The CDR3: CASSEMTGKEGVQYF. CDR3 DNA sequence: TGTGCCAGCAGTGAAATGACAGGGAAGGAGGGTGTGCAGTACTTC.